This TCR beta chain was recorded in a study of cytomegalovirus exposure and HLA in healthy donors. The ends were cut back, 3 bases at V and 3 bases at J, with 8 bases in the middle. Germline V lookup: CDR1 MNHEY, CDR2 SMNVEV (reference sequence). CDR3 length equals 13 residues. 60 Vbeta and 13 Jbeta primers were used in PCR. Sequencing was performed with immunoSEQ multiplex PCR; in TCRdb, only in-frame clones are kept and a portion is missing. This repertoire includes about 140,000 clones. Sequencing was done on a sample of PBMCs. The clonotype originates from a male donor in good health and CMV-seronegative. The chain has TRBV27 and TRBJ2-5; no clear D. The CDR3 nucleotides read TGTGCCAGCAGTTTGAGGAAAAAAGAGACCCAGTACTTC. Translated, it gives CASSLRKKETQYF.